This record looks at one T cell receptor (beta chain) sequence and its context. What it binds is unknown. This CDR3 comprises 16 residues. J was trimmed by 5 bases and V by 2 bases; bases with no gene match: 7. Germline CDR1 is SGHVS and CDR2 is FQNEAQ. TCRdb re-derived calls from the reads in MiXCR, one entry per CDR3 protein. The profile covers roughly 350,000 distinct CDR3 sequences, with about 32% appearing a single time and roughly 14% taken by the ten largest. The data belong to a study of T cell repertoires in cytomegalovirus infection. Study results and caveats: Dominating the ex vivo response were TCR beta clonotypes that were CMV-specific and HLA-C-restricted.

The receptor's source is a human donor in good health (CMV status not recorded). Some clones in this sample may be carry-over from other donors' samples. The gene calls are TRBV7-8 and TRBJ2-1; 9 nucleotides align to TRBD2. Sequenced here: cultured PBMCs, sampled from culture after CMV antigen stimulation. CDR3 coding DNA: TGTGCCAGCAGCTTACAGCGGGAGGAAGGGCACAATGAGCAGTTCTTC. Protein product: CASSLQREEGHNEQFF.